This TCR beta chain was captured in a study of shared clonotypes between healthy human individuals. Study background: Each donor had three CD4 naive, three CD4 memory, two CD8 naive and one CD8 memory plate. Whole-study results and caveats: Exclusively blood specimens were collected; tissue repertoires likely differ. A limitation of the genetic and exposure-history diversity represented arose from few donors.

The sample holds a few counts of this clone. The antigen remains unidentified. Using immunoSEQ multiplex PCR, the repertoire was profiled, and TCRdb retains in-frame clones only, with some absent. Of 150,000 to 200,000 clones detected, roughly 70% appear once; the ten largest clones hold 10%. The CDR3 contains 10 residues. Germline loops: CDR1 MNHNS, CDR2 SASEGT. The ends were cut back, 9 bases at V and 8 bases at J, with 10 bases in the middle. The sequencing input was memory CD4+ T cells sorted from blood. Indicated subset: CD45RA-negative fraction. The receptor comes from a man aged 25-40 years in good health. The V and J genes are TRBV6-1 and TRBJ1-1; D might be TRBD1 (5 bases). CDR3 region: CASKRQEAFF. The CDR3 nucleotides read TGTGCCAGTAAAAGACAGGAAGCTTTCTTT.